The 24 T cell receptor beta chains below come from one sample, sequenced in a study of T cell changes during pregnancy in multiple sclerosis. Only in-frame clones appear in the TCRdb table, and some are missing; sequencing was by immunoSEQ multiplex PCR. The top ten hold approximately 0.69% of the sample, which has under 70,000 clones, about 89% seen once. The starting material was CD4+ T cells from peripheral blood mononuclear cells, obtained in the first trimester of pregnancy. These receptors came from a female donor with multiple sclerosis, enrolled in a pregnancy study.

The chain recombines TRBV6-6 with TRBJ1-1; D remains ambiguous. Germline V gene lookup returns CDR1 MNHNY and CDR2 SVGAGI (reference sequence). The CDR3 has 14 residues. Deletions cut 1 base from V and 3 bases from J, with 9 bases between. The CDR3 spells CASSYYTSDTEAFF. The CDR3 bases are TGTGCCAGCAGTTACTACACAAGTGACACTGAAGCTTTCTTT.

In its sample, this clone was seen a few times. The rearrangement joins TRBV15 to TRBJ2-7; D is perhaps TRBD1 (5 bases). The ends were cut back, 1 base at V and 6 bases at J, with 10 bases in the middle. This CDR3 is built from 13 residues. Per the germline V gene, CDR1 is LNHNV and CDR2 is YYDKDF (reference sequence). In DNA form, the CDR3 reads TGTGCCACCAGCAGAGTCAGGGCCGGCGAGCAGTACTTC. It translates to CATSRVRAGEQYF.

J is TRBJ1-2 and V is TRBV2; weak D call: TRBD1 (6 bases). CDR3 length: 14 residues. Trimming stripped 8 bases from V and 3 bases from J, with 16 bases between. Looked up from germline, CDR1 is SNHLY and CDR2 is FYNNEI. CDR3 sequence reads: CASRNRVSDYGYTF. CDR3 bases: TGTGCCAGCCGGAACAGGGTTTCGGACTATGGCTACACCTTC.

The CDR3 coding sequence is TGCAGTGCTAGATTGGGAGAGGTCTACACCTTC. This translates into CSARLGEVYTF. The chain links TRBV20-1 to TRBJ1-2; no definite D call. The V and J ends lost 2 bases and 10 bases respectively, with 11 bases between them. This CDR3 comprises 11 residues. From germline, CDR1 is DFQATT and CDR2 SNEGSKA (reference sequence).

The chain combines TRBV13 with TRBJ1-6; 7 nucleotides line up with TRBD1. The junction had 5 bases not matched to a gene; V was cut back by 2 bases and J by 10 bases. Germline V gene data show CDR1 as PRHDT and CDR2 as FYEKMQ (reference sequence). The CDR3 length is 14 residues. This chain's CDR3 is CASSLKGAGSPLHF. As DNA, the CDR3 is TGTGCCAGCAGCTTAAAGGGGGCTGGATCACCCCTCCACTTT.

V usage is TRBV7-9 and J usage is TRBJ1-5, with D possibly matching TRBD1 (6 bases). The CDR3 spans 14 residues. Trimming left V 1 base short and J 7 bases short, with 11 bases between. The germline V gene has CDR1 SEHNR and CDR2 FQNEAQ (reference sequence). CDR3 in amino acids: CASSLEGGAQPQHF. The CDR3 nucleotides read TGTGCCAGCAGCTTAGAGGGGGGGGCCCAGCCCCAGCATTTT.

The CDR3 DNA follows: TGTGCCAGCAGCAGGACAGAAAACTATGGCTACACCTTC. Translated, it gives CASSRTENYGYTF. The V call is TRBV2, the J call TRBJ1-2, with D perhaps TRBD1 (6 bases). V gave up 6 bases and J gave up 2 bases, with 10 bases separating them. The CDR3 spans 13 residues. The germline V gene encodes CDR1 SNHLY and CDR2 FYNNEI.

This clone was observed a handful of times. The gene calls are TRBV7-9 and TRBJ1-1; D is unresolved. The CDR3 has 12 amino acids. Trimming removed 5 bases at V and 3 bases at J, with 7 bases between. Germline CDR1 reads SEHNR; CDR2 reads FQNEAQ (reference sequence). In DNA, the CDR3 is TGTGCCAGCAGCCCGTCTTACACTGAAGCTTTCTTT. It encodes CASSPSYTEAFF.

The rearrangement uses TRBV7-2 and TRBJ1-5; 8 bases fit TRBD1. Germline V gene data show CDR1 as SGHTA and CDR2 as FQGNSA. There are 18 residues in the CDR3. Unmatched junction bases numbered 18, after V lost 5 bases and J lost 6 bases. As DNA, the CDR3 is TGTGCCAGCAGCCTAACGACAGGGGATTCTTCCAACGGTCAGCCCCAGCATTTT. It codes for CASSLTTGDSSNGQPQHF.

The rearrangement uses TRBV9 and TRBJ2-1; possible D gene TRBD2, 6 bases. The germline gives CDR1 SGDLS, CDR2 YYNGEE. The ends were cut back, 2 bases at V and 5 bases at J, with 14 bases in the middle. CDR3 length: 15 amino acids. In DNA, the CDR3 is TGTGCCAGCAGCGTGGGCTTGGACTACCACAATGAGCAGTTCTTC. Its translation is CASSVGLDYHNEQFF. The variable domain in full, completed from reference TRBV9 and TRBJ2-1, reads DSGVTQTPKHLITATGQRVTLRCSPRSGDLSVYWYQQSLDQGLQFLIQYYNGEERAKGNILERFSAQQFPDLHSELNLSSLELGDSALYFCASSVGLDYHNEQFFGPGTRLTVL.

The chain uses TRBV7-2 and TRBJ2-1; 8 positions agree with TRBD2. The ends lost 5 bases at V and 5 bases at J; junction bases unmatched: 8. The CDR3 spans 15 residues. From germline, CDR1 is SGHTA and CDR2 FQGNSA. The CDR3 DNA reads as TGTGCCAGCAGCCTCCTCCGGGGGGGCAACAATGAGCAGTTCTTC. Encoded protein: CASSLLRGGNNEQFF.

This clone was detected a few times. V and J are TRBV7-2 and TRBJ2-2; 7 bases are a match to TRBD2. CDR1 and CDR2 (germline): SGHTA, FQGNSA. The CDR3 has 15 residues. V shed 1 base and J 3 bases; nucleotides not matched to a gene: 2. CDR3 DNA sequence: TGTGCCAGCAGCTTAGTAGCGGGCTACACCGGGGAGCTGTTTTTT. This codes for CASSLVAGYTGELFF.

The chain has TRBV11-1 and TRBJ2-3; unclear D gene. V was pared by 2 bases and J by 5 bases, with 8 bases between. Germline loops: CDR1 SGHAT, CDR2 FQDESV (reference sequence). The CDR3 contains 13 residues. The CDR3 sequence is CASSLPSGDTQYF. The DNA of the CDR3 is TGTGCCAGCAGCTTACCGTCGGGAGATACGCAGTATTTT.

J is TRBJ1-5 and V is TRBV30; D not resolved. This CDR3 has 15 residues. Between the trimmed V and J ends, which lost 2 bases and 1 base, there was a span of 12 bases. Germline V gives CDR1 GTSNPN, CDR2 SVGIG (reference sequence). CDR3 in DNA: TGTGCCTGGAGTTATGGCGGAGAGAGCAATCAGCCCCAGCATTTT. It yields the protein CAWSYGGESNQPQHF.

The rearrangement joins TRBV10-3 to TRBJ2-2, with a tentative D call TRBD1 (6 bases). The V end lost 6 bases, the J end lost 3 bases, and 14 bases lay between the germline ends. This CDR3 is 15 amino acids long. Looked up from germline, CDR1 is ENHRY and CDR2 is SYGVKD. The CDR3 DNA reads as TGTGCCATCAGCCGAACAGGGCTGGACACCGGGGAGCTGTTTTTT. Translated: CAISRTGLDTGELFF.

The chain recombines TRBV19 with TRBJ2-7; 9 bases are a match to TRBD1. Germline values: CDR1 LNHDA, CDR2 SQIVND (reference sequence). CDR3 size: 12 residues. Trimming cost V 9 bases and J 4 bases; bases outside gene matches: 4. The CDR3 coding sequence is TGTGCCAGCCGGGACAGGGTGTACGAGCAGTACTTC. It specifies CASRDRVYEQYF. Full variable domain (rest looked up from reference TRBV19 and TRBJ2-7): DGGITQSPKYLFRKEGQNVTLSCEQNLNHDAMYWYRQDPGQGLRLIYYSQIVNDFQKGDIAEGYSVSREKKESFPLTVTSAQKNPTAFYLCASRDRVYEQYFGPGTRLTVT.

This clone appeared a few times. The chain carries TRBV27 and TRBJ1-1; 8 bases align to TRBD1. CDR3 length: 15 amino acids. J gave up 1 base and V 5 bases, and 6 bases lay outside the gene matches. Per germline, CDR1 MNHEY and CDR2 SMNVEV (reference sequence). The CDR3: CASSPWTGTNTEAFF. DNA of the CDR3: TGTGCCAGCAGTCCTTGGACAGGGACGAACACTGAAGCTTTCTTT.

The DNA for the CDR3 is TGTGCCAGCAGCTTGGTTAGGGGCCATGGCTACACCTTC. Translated: CASSLVRGHGYTF. This chain joins TRBV4-2 and TRBJ1-2; a possible D gene is TRBD1 (5 bases). Deletions cut 5 bases from V and 6 bases from J, with 13 bases between. This CDR3 has 13 residues. Germline V CDR1 and CDR2: LGHNA, YNFKEQ.

The chain joins TRBV6-6 to TRBJ2-1; D uncertain. V was clipped by 7 bases and J by 4 bases, with 8 bases between them. The CDR3 loop spans 12 amino acids. Germline CDR1 is MNHNY and CDR2 is SVGAGI (reference sequence). For the CDR3, the DNA is TGTGCCAGCAAACGTAGTTACAATGAGCAGTTCTTC. Translation: CASKRSYNEQFF.

The gene calls are TRBV5-5 and TRBJ1-4; 8 bases line up with TRBD1. CDR3 length equals 15 residues. Germline V gene sequence: CDR1 SGHKS, CDR2 YYEKEE (reference sequence). With V trimmed by 4 bases and J by 8 bases, 10 bases remained unmatched. In nucleotides, the CDR3 is TGTGCCAGCAGCCCTGGGGACAGGATGGTCGAAAAACTGTTTTTT. This translates into CASSPGDRMVEKLFF.

The rearrangement uses TRBV30 and TRBJ1-5; D is uncertain. The V gene's germline CDR1 is GTSNPN and CDR2 SVGIG (reference sequence). V was trimmed by 1 base and J by 0 bases, leaving 10 bases between them. The length of the CDR3 is 15 residues. The CDR3 DNA follows: TGTGCCTGGAGTGGCACAGCTCTTAGCAATCAGCCCCAGCATTTT. It yields the protein CAWSGTALSNQPQHF. Combining the CDR3 with reference TRBV30 and TRBJ1-5 gives the whole variable domain SQTIHQWPATLVQPVGSPLSLECTVEGTSNPNLYWYRQAAGRGLQLLFYSVGIGQISSEVPQNLSASRPQDRQFILSSKKLLLSDSGFYLCAWSGTALSNQPQHFGDGTRLSIL.

The chain combines TRBV30 with TRBJ1-3; tentative D call: TRBD1 (6 bases). V was clipped by 5 bases and J by 2 bases, with 7 bases between them. Germline CDR1 reads GTSNPN; CDR2 reads SVGIG (reference sequence). The CDR3 is 12 amino acids. The CDR3 reads CAWSGAGNTIYF. The CDR3 bases are TGTGCCTGGTCAGGGGCTGGAAACACCATATATTTT.

The chain is built from TRBV7-8 and TRBJ1-3, with TRBD1 matching over 7 bases. With V trimmed by 5 bases and J by 4 bases, 8 bases remained unmatched. The germline V gene has CDR1 SGHVS and CDR2 FQNEAQ. CDR3 size: 15 residues. The CDR3 spells CASSQDRASGNTIYF. As DNA, the CDR3 is TGTGCCAGCAGCCAAGACAGGGCGTCGGGAAACACCATATATTTT.

This chain uses TRBV7-2 with TRBJ2-7, with unresolved D. The length of the CDR3 is 15 residues. The V and J ends lost 3 bases and 1 base respectively, with 13 bases between them. CDR1 and CDR2 from the germline V gene are SGHTA and FQGNSA. DNA for the CDR3: TGTGCCAGCAGCTTTAATGTAGGCGGATCCTACGAGCAGTACTTC. Amino acid sequence: CASSFNVGGSYEQYF.